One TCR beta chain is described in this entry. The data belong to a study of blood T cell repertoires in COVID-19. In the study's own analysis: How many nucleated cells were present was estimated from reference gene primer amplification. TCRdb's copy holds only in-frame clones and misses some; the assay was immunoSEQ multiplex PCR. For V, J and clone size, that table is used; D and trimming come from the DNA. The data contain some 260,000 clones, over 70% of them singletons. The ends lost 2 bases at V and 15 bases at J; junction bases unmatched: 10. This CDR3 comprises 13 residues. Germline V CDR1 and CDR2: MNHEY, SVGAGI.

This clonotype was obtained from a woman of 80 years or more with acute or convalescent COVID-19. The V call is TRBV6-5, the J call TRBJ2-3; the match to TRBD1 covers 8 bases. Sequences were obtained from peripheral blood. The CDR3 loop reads CASSYVQGDACYF. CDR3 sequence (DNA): TGTGCCAGCAGTTACGTACAGGGGGACGCTTGTTATTTT.